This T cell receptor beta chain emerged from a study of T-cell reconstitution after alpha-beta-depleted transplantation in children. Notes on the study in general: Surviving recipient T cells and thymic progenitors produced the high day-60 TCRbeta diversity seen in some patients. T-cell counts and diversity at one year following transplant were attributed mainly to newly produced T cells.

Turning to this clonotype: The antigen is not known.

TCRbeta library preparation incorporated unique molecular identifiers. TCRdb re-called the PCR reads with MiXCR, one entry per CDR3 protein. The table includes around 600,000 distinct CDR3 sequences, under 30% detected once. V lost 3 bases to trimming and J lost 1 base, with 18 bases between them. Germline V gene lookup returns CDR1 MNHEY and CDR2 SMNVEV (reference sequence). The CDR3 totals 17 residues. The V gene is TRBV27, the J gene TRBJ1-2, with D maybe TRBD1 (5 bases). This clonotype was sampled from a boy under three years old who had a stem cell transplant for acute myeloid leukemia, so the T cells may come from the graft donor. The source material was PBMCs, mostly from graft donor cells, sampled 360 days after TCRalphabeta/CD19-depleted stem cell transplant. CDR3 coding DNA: TGTGCCAGCAGTTTGTTTGGGACGGACGTGTTTAACTATGGCTACACCTTC. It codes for CASSLFGTDVFNYGYTF.